This T cell receptor (beta chain) emerged from a study of T cell responses to AZD1222 COVID-19 vaccine. Overall study results and limits: Baseline serostatus was positive in only six AZD1222 recipients.

Generated by immunoSEQ multiplex PCR, the TCRdb table keeps only in-frame clones and is missing some. The sample carries more than 120,000 clones, about 86% recorded once. The CDR3 has 14 amino acids. Germline V gene sequence: CDR1 SGHTA, CDR2 FQGNSA. V was trimmed by 1 base and J by 1 base, leaving 7 bases between them. This clone was seen a few times. Its antigen is unknown. At the DNA level, this CDR3 is encoded by other sequences in the same sample as well. This TCR was recovered from an adult who received the AZD1222 COVID-19 vaccine. This material consisted of peripheral blood, taken 28 days after the second AZD1222 dose. The J gene is TRBJ1-2, the V gene TRBV7-2; the D is unclear. The CDR3 region is CASSLGGGNYGYTF. DNA of the CDR3: TGTGCCAGCAGCTTAGGCGGAGGTAACTATGGCTACACCTTC.